This is a list of T cell receptor beta chains from one sample in a study of T cell responses to AZD1222 COVID-19 vaccine. Using immunoSEQ multiplex PCR, the repertoire was profiled, and TCRdb retains in-frame clones only, with some absent. The sample gives tens of thousands of clones, roughly 88% of which show up once; more than 2% is in the top ten. The material was peripheral blood, obtained on day 0 of AZD1222 vaccination. The receptors originated from an adult in good health. Both conserved end residues are part of each CDR3. A D gene is named only where the DNA matches it firmly. Expanded clones get a size class; other rows say once, few or many, or leave the size out.

NA,NA,TRBJ1-2,TRBV6-1,CASSEGQSLSRGYTF,TGTGCCAGCAGTGAAGGTCAGAGCCTCAGTAGGGGCTACACCTTC
NA,NA,TRBJ1-1,TRBV27,CASSFSGAPTEAFF,TGTGCCAGCAGTTTTTCAGGGGCTCCAACTGAAGCTTTCTTT
NA,once,TRBJ2-7,TRBV5-1,CASSFLWESSYEQYF,TGCGCCAGCAGCTTCCTGTGGGAGAGCTCCTACGAGCAGTACTTC
NA,NA,TRBJ2-3,TRBV19,CASSRNGGTDTQYF,TGTGCCAGTAGTAGAAACGGCGGCACAGATACGCAGTATTTT
NA,NA,TRBJ2-3,TRBV13,CASSYRSTDTQYF,TGTGCCAGCAGCTACCGGAGCACAGATACGCAGTATTTT
NA,NA,TRBJ1-1,TRBV7-9,CASSLVVRTEAFF,TGTGCCAGCAGCTTAGTCGTGAGGACTGAAGCTTTCTTT
NA,NA,TRBJ2-7,TRBV5-7,CASSLGSIYEQYF,TGTGCCAGCAGCTTGGGCTCGATCTACGAGCAGTACTTC
NA,once,TRBJ2-3,TRBV7-2,CASSPKGSTDTQYF,TGTGCCAGCAGTCCCAAGGGAAGCACAGATACGCAGTATTTT
TRBD2,NA,TRBJ2-1,TRBV6-5,CASSSGGGANEQFF,TGTGCCAGCAGTTCCGGCGGGGGGGCCAATGAGCAGTTCTTC
NA,NA,TRBJ2-1,TRBV6-5,CASSTTSSEDNEQFF,TGTGCCAGCAGTACCACTAGTTCGGAGGACAATGAGCAGTTCTTC
TRBD1,NA,TRBJ1-1,TRBV11-1,CASSPLVGDRGTEAFF,TGTGCCAGCAGCCCACTCGTAGGGGACAGGGGTACTGAAGCTTTCTTT
NA,once,TRBJ1-1,TRBV29-1,CSASGGVGTEAFF,TGCAGCGCAAGCGGGGGCGTGGGCACTGAAGCTTTCTTT
NA,NA,TRBJ1-4,TRBV4-3,CASSQEVPQGSEKLFF,TGCGCCAGCAGCCAAGAAGTTCCACAGGGCTCTGAAAAACTGTTTTTT
NA,NA,TRBJ1-1,TRBV5-4,CASSPGQKNTEAFF,TGTGCCAGCAGCCCGGGACAAAAGAACACTGAAGCTTTCTTT
NA,NA,TRBJ1-2,TRBV7-9,CASSFTGSSYGYTF,TGTGCCAGCAGCTTTACGGGTAGTAGCTATGGCTACACCTTC
NA,NA,TRBJ2-3,TRBV6-5,CASSQGFSDTQYF,TGTGCCAGCAGCCAGGGCTTTTCAGATACGCAGTATTTT
TRBD2,NA,TRBJ2-1,TRBV7-2,CASSLGSGSGNEQFF,TGTGCCAGCAGCTTGGGTAGCGGGAGTGGCAATGAGCAGTTCTTC
TRBD2,NA,TRBJ2-5,TRBV9,CASSVSGTSGNAQETQYF,TGTGCCAGCAGCGTATCGGGGACTAGCGGAAACGCCCAAGAGACCCAGTACTTC
NA,NA,TRBJ2-2,TRBV2,CASSEDRVDTGELFF,TGTGCCAGCAGTGAAGACAGGGTTGACACCGGGGAGCTGTTTTTT
TRBD2,NA,TRBJ2-5,TRBV7-2,CASSLGLARETQYF,TGTGCCAGCAGCTTGGGACTAGCGAGGGAGACCCAGTACTTC
NA,NA,TRBJ1-5,TRBV30,CAWSVPGRGQPQHF,TGTGCCTGGAGTGTACCGGGCAGGGGTCAGCCCCAGCATTTT
NA,NA,TRBJ1-2,TRBV6-1,CASSEIGVGGYTF,TGTGCCAGCAGTGAAATCGGTGTCGGAGGCTACACCTTC
TRBD2,NA,TRBJ2-3,TRBV5-1,CASSLSGGRTDTQYF,TGCGCCAGCAGCTTGTCCGGGGGGAGAACAGATACGCAGTATTTT
NA,NA,TRBJ1-1,TRBV6-5,CASSYGGRNTEAFF,TGTGCCAGCAGTTATGGAGGGAGAAACACTGAAGCTTTCTTT
TRBD1,NA,TRBJ2-3,TRBV5-4,CASSLGQGFSDTQYF,TGTGCCAGCAGCTTGGGACAGGGATTCTCAGATACGCAGTATTTT
NA,NA,TRBJ1-4,TRBV29-1,CSVERREGGDGKLFF,TGCAGCGTTGAAAGAAGGGAGGGAGGGGACGGAAAACTGTTTTTT
NA,NA,TRBJ2-1,TRBV20-1,CSATQTEQFF,TGCAGTGCTACGCAGACTGAGCAGTTCTTC
NA,NA,TRBJ2-7,TRBV5-1,CASSLGSSYEQYF,TGCGCCAGCAGCTTGGGCAGCTCCTACGAGCAGTACTTC
TRBD1,NA,TRBJ1-3,TRBV27,CASGNRGYSGNTIYF,TGTGCCAGCGGAAACAGGGGGTACTCTGGAAACACCATATATTTT
NA,NA,TRBJ2-5,TRBV5-8,CASSPRWARGETQYF,TGTGCCAGCAGCCCCCGCTGGGCGAGGGGAGAGACCCAGTACTTC
NA,NA,TRBJ1-5,TRBV2,CASSEGRGGLNQPQHF,TGTGCCAGCAGTGAAGGAAGAGGCGGACTCAATCAGCCCCAGCATTTT
NA,once,TRBJ1-3,TRBV19,CASRRAGNTIYF,TGTGCCAGTAGGAGAGCTGGAAACACCATATATTTT
TRBD2,NA,TRBJ2-3,TRBV9,CATNLAGGADTQYF,TGTGCCACCAACCTAGCGGGGGGGGCAGATACGCAGTATTTT
NA,NA,TRBJ2-1,TRBV29-1,CSVEENSNEQFF,TGCAGCGTTGAGGAAAACTCCAATGAGCAGTTCTTC
TRBD2,NA,TRBJ2-2,TRBV28,CASSTSLVTSGSNTGELFF,TGTGCCAGCAGTACATCTTTGGTGACTAGCGGTTCGAACACCGGGGAGCTGTTTTTT
NA,once,TRBJ2-7,TRBV28,CASSRPQRPYEQYF,TGTGCCAGCAGCCGTCCACAGAGACCCTACGAGCAGTACTTC
TRBD2,NA,TRBJ2-7,TRBV6-5,CASSSSGRYEQYF,TGTGCCAGCAGTTCTAGCGGGAGGTACGAGCAGTACTTC
NA,once,TRBJ2-1,TRBV27,CASSLSPGDYNEQFF,TGTGCCAGCAGTTTATCCCCCGGGGACTACAATGAGCAGTTCTTC
NA,NA,TRBJ2-7,TRBV28,CASSLKTGRGYEQYF,TGTGCCAGCAGTTTAAAAACAGGAAGGGGATACGAGCAGTACTTC
NA,NA,TRBJ1-6,TRBV11-3,CASSAGRRDSPLHF,TGTGCCAGCAGCGCTGGAAGAAGAGATTCACCCCTCCACTTT
NA,once,TRBJ2-1,TRBV3-1/TRBV3-2,CASSPSLGTYNEQFF,TGTGCCAGCAGCCCAAGTCTGGGTACCTACAATGAGCAGTTCTTC
TRBD1,NA,TRBJ1-2,TRBV6-5,CASSYRGRSISYGYTF,TGTGCCAGCAGTTACAGGGGGCGCTCTATCAGCTATGGCTACACCTTC
TRBD1,NA,TRBJ2-3,TRBV19,CASSISPGGSTDTQYF,TGTGCCAGTAGTATTAGCCCAGGGGGCAGCACAGATACGCAGTATTTT
NA,few,TRBJ2-6,TRBV27,CASSPTVVLVPGANVLTF,TGTGCCAGCAGTCCGACAGTAGTTTTGGTGCCTGGGGCCAACGTCCTGACTTTC
NA,NA,TRBJ2-7,TRBV10-3,CAISAYKDEQYF,TGTGCCATCAGCGCATATAAAGACGAGCAGTACTTC
NA,NA,TRBJ2-1,TRBV2,CASSLVGSSYNEQFF,TGTGCCAGCAGTCTCGTGGGGAGCTCCTACAATGAGCAGTTCTTC
NA,NA,TRBJ2-1,TRBV28,CASSLTGTTDEQFF,TGTGCCAGCAGTTTAACGGGTACTACTGATGAGCAGTTCTTC
NA,NA,TRBJ1-4,TRBV28,CASSLSVAANEKLFF,TGTGCCAGCAGTTTATCGGTAGCAGCTAATGAAAAACTGTTTTTT
TRBD2,NA,TRBJ2-2,TRBV5-4,CASSSGLAMNTGELFF,TGTGCCAGCAGCTCAGGACTAGCGATGAACACCGGGGAGCTGTTTTTT
NA,few,TRBJ2-7,TRBV7-6,CASSSIRGTNAYEQYF,TGTGCCAGCAGCTCGATAAGGGGGACAAACGCCTACGAGCAGTACTTC
NA,NA,TRBJ2-1,TRBV21-1,CASSSSGKLAGGWDNEQFF,TGTGCCAGCAGCTCCAGCGGGAAACTAGCGGGAGGTTGGGACAATGAGCAGTTCTTC
TRBD2,few,TRBJ2-7,TRBV5-1,CASSWGTSGLYEQYF,TGCGCCAGCAGCTGGGGGACTAGCGGGTTATACGAGCAGTACTTC
TRBD1,NA,TRBJ1-2,TRBV28,CASSPSLLGQGGYGYTF,TGTGCCAGCAGTCCTTCTCTACTGGGACAGGGCGGCTATGGCTACACCTTC
NA,NA,TRBJ1-5,TRBV4-2,CASSQDLSGLSQPQHF,TGTGCCAGCAGCCAAGATCTTTCTGGCCTTAGCCAGCCCCAGCATTTT
NA,NA,TRBJ2-2,TRBV2,CASSEGDVGSGVGELFF,TGTGCCAGCAGTGAAGGCGACGTCGGGAGTGGGGTCGGGGAGCTGTTTTTT
TRBD1,NA,TRBJ1-2,TRBV5-1,CASSLAPTGDGYTF,TGCGCCAGCAGCTTGGCCCCCACAGGGGACGGCTACACCTTC